This T cell receptor beta chain is from a study of T cell responses to AZD1222 COVID-19 vaccine. Study-wide results and caveats: There were vaccine-associated CD4 TCRs across spike, dominant at 160-218 and 743-854. The donor cohort was predominantly white British with a female majority, and clonal diversity may have been underestimated.

The length of the CDR3 is 12 residues. CDR1 and CDR2 from the germline V gene are ENHRY and SYGVKD. The V segment lost 9 bases and the J segment 7 bases; nucleotides outside the gene matches: 6. This clone is a singleton in its sample. What it binds is not known. TCRdb's table, derived via immunoSEQ multiplex PCR, lists solely in-frame clones and lacks some. The sample holds roughly 77,000 clones, about nine tenths seen once. The sequences come from peripheral blood, collected 28 days after the second AZD1222 dose. The rearrangement joins TRBV10-3 to TRBJ2-1; 7 positions agree with TRBD1. The sequence was collected from an adult who received the AZD1222 COVID-19 vaccine. This CDR3 is CAISTGPNEQFF. For the CDR3, the DNA is TGTGCCATATCGACAGGGCCGAATGAGCAGTTCTTC.